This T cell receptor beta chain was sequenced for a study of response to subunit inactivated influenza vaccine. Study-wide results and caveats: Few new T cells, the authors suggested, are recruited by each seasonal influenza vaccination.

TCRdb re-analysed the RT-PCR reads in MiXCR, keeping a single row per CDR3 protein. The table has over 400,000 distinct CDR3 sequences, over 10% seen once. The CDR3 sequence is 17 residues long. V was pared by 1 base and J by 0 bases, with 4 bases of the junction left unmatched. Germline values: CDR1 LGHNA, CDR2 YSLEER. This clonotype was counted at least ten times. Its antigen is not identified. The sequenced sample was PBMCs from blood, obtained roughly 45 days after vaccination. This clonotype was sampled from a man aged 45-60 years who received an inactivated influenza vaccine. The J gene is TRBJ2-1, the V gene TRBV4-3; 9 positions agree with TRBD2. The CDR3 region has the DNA TGCGCCAGCAGCCAAGGTCTAGCGGGAAGCTCCTACAATGAGCAGTTCTTC. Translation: CASSQGLAGSSYNEQFF.